This T cell receptor (beta chain) was obtained from a study of cytomegalovirus exposure and HLA in healthy donors (TCRdb year 2017). With regard to the full study: According to an earlier analysis of 587 of the donors, about 179 million T cells yielded 100 million or so unique TCR beta sequences and 250 to 350 Gb of sequence data. High-throughput TCR immunosequencing, statistical association of individual TCRs with disease status, and machine learning were combined to predict cytomegalovirus infection status. Genome-wide SNP genotypes for about 55% of the roughly 670 donors were used in a later genetic analysis, which treated that subset as a discovery cohort. The later analysis used no new phenotypic data to find candidate immune exposures, relying instead on TCR beta sequences and their occurrence across donors. In an earlier analysis of 587 of the donors, high-throughput TCR beta sequencing was used to judge whether each TCR beta V gene segment behaved as functional or pseudogenic. Among several hundred genotyped donors of the cohort, an average of approximately 220,000 unique TCR beta nucleotide sequences was sequenced per donor, of which approximately 18% were non-productive. A later analysis re-examined previously published TCR beta repertoires from over 500 donors and added high-resolution HLA genotyping to investigate patterns of TCR occurrence. An early release covering about 600 HLA-typed donors comprised approximately 290 gigabases of sequencing data and tens of millions of unique TCR sequences. Besides the first cohort of around 700 subjects, a separate validation cohort made up of 95 to 150 different subjects was used. Typing coverage differed by locus: A, B, C, DRB1 and DQB1 were typed in roughly 629-640 donors, DQA1 in 522, DPA1 in around 610, and DPB1 in approximately 450. Both class I and class II loci were covered by HLA typing, at four-digit resolution. Five DR-DQ haplotypes were handled as single units for association and clustering, since linkage in the cohort was strong. The T cell repertoires of several hundred subjects were profiled by immunosequencing and related to cytomegalovirus serostatus. The study aimed to test whether cataloging public T cell receptors could reveal signatures of past pathogen exposure. Of the 300 to 450 genotyped donors, 75% to 85% were placed in the genetic ancestry cluster associated with self-reported Caucasian donors. Donor age, sex, ethnicity and CMV serostatus were collected together with the repertoire data. Every discovery cohort repertoire had been produced on one sequencing platform. What the authors observed across the whole study: In the study, approximately 160 TCR beta chains were listed as associated with cytomegalovirus. V-gene and J-gene trimming of TCR beta chains was associated with a missense DCLRE1C variant in a later genetic analysis, and the association was replicated in an independent cohort. A later analysis found that HLA-associated TCR beta chains were more clonally expanded and had lower generation probabilities than equally common non-associated chains. In this cohort, only TCR beta chains were sequenced, and detectable features were limited by the absence of alpha or paired-chain data. A cluster of highly shared sequence variants was judged likely to represent a technical artifact of the sequencing pipeline. Because the 87-base-pair reads could not distinguish some IMGT-functional V segments, including TRBV6-2 and TRBV6-3, those segments were excluded. Several of the top co-occurrence clusters appeared to be linked to parvovirus B19, influenza, CMV and Epstein-Barr virus, according to a later analysis. A later analysis found that most CMV-associated TCR beta chains appeared HLA-restricted, with HLA associations seemingly driven largely by CMV exposure. Cytomegalovirus status was reported to be diagnosed by the classifier with high specificity and sensitivity in both the original and validation cohorts. In an earlier analysis of around 500 of the donors, most TCR beta V segments appeared in productive rearrangements about 87% or about 30% of the time, broadly matching IMGT annotations. HLA typing was unavailable for some donors at each locus, so association tests used only the typed subset. Most TCR sequences were observed very rarely across donors, whereas some public TCRs were present in many individuals. At a false discovery rate of 0.05, a later analysis linked under 20,000 TCR beta sequences to specific HLA alleles. A few of the identified cytomegalovirus-associated TCR beta chains were confirmed in vitro to be specific for cytomegalovirus antigens. The only immune exposure information available for the cohort was CMV serostatus. The earlier analysis of 587 of the donors excluded some 15 rarely observed V segments, including chromosome 9 orphons, because counts were too low. The authors suggested that the approach could potentially be extended to other disease states and immunological phenotypes. In a later genetic analysis, fewer N-insertions in productive TCRs were reported among donors in an Asian-associated ancestry cluster than the roughly 640-donor mean. A further reported finding was that TCR beta sequences accurately predicted the HLA-A and HLA-B alleles for most subjects in the first cohort. Correlated functional status among segregating V segments might reflect linkage disequilibrium, but an unknown experimental factor could not be ruled out. Roughly uniform sequencing depth across donors was assumed in presence/absence analyses, although this assumption may not hold. In a later analysis, the rate of TCR association differed among HLA loci, with DRB1 alleles having the most associated TCRs and HLA-C alleles having the fewest. Strong co-occurrence of HLA alleles, especially DR and DQ, made assigning TCR associations to individual alleles difficult.

Turning to this clone: Its antigen is unknown. Base qualities were left out, and no much larger clone turns up one base away.

The cohort was made up of approximately 670 healthy bone marrow donors. All cohort members were sampled while nominally healthy, although unrecorded immune exposures were likely present. The donor tested CMV seropositive and was one of the 289 seropositive cohort members. Each donor provided a peripheral blood sample, and peripheral blood mononuclear cells were used for TCR beta sequencing. The Qiagen DNeasy Blood Extraction Kit was used to extract genomic DNA from the blood cell samples. CDR1 and CDR2 are read off the germline V gene as SGHAT and FQNNGV. Measured from the cysteine to the phenylalanine, the CDR3 is 15 residues long. Here the CDR3 DNA is all that survives: 45 bases in frame from base 1. After removal of 3 bases from V and 9 bases from J, the junction retains 5 bases not matched to a gene. Library generation was performed with the immunoSEQ multiplex PCR assay. For the multiplex PCR, a mixture combining 60 forward primers for TCR Vbeta segments and 13 reverse primers for TCR Jbeta segments was used. Amplification of the CDR3 region of rearranged TCR beta genes was performed with a multiplex PCR assay on genomic DNA. Amplified TCR beta libraries were sequenced as 87-base-pair reads on the Illumina HiSeq System. Per the authors' processing: Across the 700 or so repertoires, a later analysis counted 78 million or so unique TCR beta chains, roughly 11 million of which were shared by at least two donors. A nearest-neighbor algorithm error-corrected the raw reads and collapsed the reads into unique sequences, merging closely related sequences to remove PCR and sequencing errors. CDR3 sequences were aligned to IMGT reference sequences to assign V, D and J gene segments. For a sequence to be retained, at least a six-nucleotide match to both a V gene segment and a J gene segment was required. A rearrangement was called productive if the CDR3 had no stop codons and remained in frame with V and J, and every other rearrangement was called non-productive. Following IMGT convention, CDR3 was defined as the stretch from the second conserved V-encoded cysteine to the conserved J-encoded phenylalanine. The earlier analysis of about 620 of the donors excluded sequences that lacked an unambiguous match to a single V gene segment. An earlier analysis of fewer than 650 of the donors classified V segments as functional when productive rearrangements were above 56.7% and as segregating when the standard deviation between donors was above 5%. A statistical classification framework was built for diagnosing cytomegalovirus status from the catalog of TCR beta chain sequences. In a later analysis, V and J genes were assigned by comparing TCR nucleotide sequences against IMGT/GENE-DB human TR gene sequences. The TCRdist pipeline was used in a later analysis to assign CDR3 sequences and most-parsimonious VDJ recombination scenarios. In a later analysis, each TCR beta chain was defined by its CDR3 amino acid sequence together with its V-gene family, and reads lacking a unique V-gene family were excluded. A later analysis removed 592 highly shared, low-generation-probability nucleotide sequences to deal with suspected cross-contamination and a sequencing artifact. For each public chain, a later analysis derived a clonal expansion index from normalized ranks of inferred template counts within each repertoire. In a later analysis, generation probabilities were computed using a VDJ recombination model fitted to out-of-frame rearrangements, and the results were checked against IGoR. In a later analysis, hypergeometric tests were used to score TCR-TCR, TCR-HLA and TCR-CMV co-occurrence, with a repertoire-size bias correction applied to TCR pairs. To estimate false discovery rates, a later analysis permuted the HLA or CMV assignments 20 times. In a later analysis, co-occurring TCRs were grouped with DBSCAN, and TCRdist sequence similarity was added when clustering was performed within HLA-allele-positive subsets. Repertoires with fewer than 30,000 or more than 120,000 public chains were left out of co-occurrence clustering, as were four to six repertoires with anomalous nucleotide sharing. Here the immuneACCESS table is served through TCRdb, limited to in-frame sequences with V and J called. Missing clones are a known gap in these copies; in checked studies unresolved V genes cover under half, and the rest lacks a known reason. V and J calls and clone size are given by that table; D and trimming were obtained from the DNA. The sample table records about 120,000 clones; 80% of these occur just once. The ten largest clones capture around 2.9% of the sample.

The rearrangement joined TRBV11-2 to TRBJ2-1, with 13 junctional bases fitting TRBD2. The TCR comes from a woman aged 55-69 years in good health and CMV-seropositive. The material sequenced was PBMCs. The nucleotide sequence reads TGTGCCAGCAGCTTCGAACTAGCGGGAGGGACTGAGCAGTTCTTC. Protein translation: CASSFELAGGTEQFF.